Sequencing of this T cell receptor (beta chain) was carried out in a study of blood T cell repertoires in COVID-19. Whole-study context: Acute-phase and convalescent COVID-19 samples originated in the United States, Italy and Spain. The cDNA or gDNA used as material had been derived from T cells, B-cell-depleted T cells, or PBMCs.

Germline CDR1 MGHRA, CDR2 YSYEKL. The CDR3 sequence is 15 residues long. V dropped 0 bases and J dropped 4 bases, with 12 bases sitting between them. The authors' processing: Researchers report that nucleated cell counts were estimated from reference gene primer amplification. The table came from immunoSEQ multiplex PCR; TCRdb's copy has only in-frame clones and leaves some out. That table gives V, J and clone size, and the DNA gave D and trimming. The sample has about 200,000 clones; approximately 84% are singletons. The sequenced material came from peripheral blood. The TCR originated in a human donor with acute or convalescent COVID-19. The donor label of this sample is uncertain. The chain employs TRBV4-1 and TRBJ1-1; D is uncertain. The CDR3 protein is CASSQEMRRSTEAFF. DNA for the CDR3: TGCGCCAGCAGCCAAGAGATGCGGAGAAGCACTGAAGCTTTCTTT.